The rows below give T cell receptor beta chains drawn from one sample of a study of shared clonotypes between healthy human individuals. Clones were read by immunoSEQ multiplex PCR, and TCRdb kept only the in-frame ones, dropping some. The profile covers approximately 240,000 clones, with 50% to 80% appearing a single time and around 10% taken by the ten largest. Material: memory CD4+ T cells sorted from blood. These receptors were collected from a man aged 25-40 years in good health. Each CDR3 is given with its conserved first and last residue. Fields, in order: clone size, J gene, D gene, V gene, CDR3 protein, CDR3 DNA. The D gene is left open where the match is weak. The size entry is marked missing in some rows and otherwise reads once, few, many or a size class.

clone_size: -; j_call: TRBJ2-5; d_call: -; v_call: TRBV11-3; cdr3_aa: CASSLGQAETQYF; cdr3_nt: TGTGCCAGCAGCTTAGGACAGGCAGAGACCCAGTACTTC
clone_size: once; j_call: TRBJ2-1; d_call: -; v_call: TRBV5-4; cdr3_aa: CASSWDLPHEQFF; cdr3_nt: TGTGCCAGCAGCTGGGACCTTCCACATGAGCAGTTCTTC
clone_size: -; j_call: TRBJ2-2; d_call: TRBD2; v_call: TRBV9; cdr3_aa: CASSVGSGRGGTGELFF; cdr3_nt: TGTGCCAGCAGCGTAGGTAGCGGGAGGGGCGGTACCGGGGAGCTGTTTTTT
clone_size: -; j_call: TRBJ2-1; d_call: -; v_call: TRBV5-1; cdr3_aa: CASSALTSSYNEQFF; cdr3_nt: TGCGCCAGCAGCGCCCTTACGAGCTCCTACAATGAGCAGTTCTTC
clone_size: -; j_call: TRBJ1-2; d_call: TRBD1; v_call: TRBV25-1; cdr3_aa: CASREGGAFYGYTF; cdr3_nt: TGTGCCAGCCGAGAAGGGGGCGCTTTCTATGGCTACACCTTC
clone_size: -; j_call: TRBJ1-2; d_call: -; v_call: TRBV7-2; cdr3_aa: CASRQTGSGYTF; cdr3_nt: TGTGCCAGCAGACAAACAGGGTCCGGCTACACCTTC
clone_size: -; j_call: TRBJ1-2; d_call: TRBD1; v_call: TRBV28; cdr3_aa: CASSPGTGDHYGYTF; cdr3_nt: TGTGCCAGCAGTCCCGGGACAGGGGACCACTATGGCTACACCTTC
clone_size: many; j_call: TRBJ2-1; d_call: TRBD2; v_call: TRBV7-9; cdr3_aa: CASSFFLESSGSIYEQFF; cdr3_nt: TGTGCCAGCAGCTTTTTCCTCGAGTCCAGCGGGAGCATCTATGAGCAGTTCTTC
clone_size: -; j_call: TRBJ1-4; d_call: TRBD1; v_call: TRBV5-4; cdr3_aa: CASSGTGQRLEKLFF; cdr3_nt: TGTGCCAGCAGCGGAACGGGACAGCGACTGGAAAAACTGTTTTTT
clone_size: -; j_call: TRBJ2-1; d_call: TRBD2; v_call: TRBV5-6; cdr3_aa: CASSPPAGGPPEQFF; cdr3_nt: TGTGCCAGCAGCCCCCCAGCGGGAGGGCCTCCGGAGCAGTTCTTC
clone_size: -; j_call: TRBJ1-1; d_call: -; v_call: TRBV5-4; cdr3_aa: CASSPGQIMNTEAFF; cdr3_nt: TGTGCCAGCAGCCCGGGACAAATCATGAACACTGAAGCTTTCTTT
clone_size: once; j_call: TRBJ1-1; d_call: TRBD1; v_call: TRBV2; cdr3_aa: CASSEQWTGGGLGTEAFF; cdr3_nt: TGTGCCAGCAGTGAACAGTGGACAGGGGGCGGATTGGGCACTGAAGCTTTCTTT
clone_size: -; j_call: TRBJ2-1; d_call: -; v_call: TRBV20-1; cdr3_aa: CSAGIEEQFF; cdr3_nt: TGCAGTGCTGGGATCGAGGAGCAGTTCTTC
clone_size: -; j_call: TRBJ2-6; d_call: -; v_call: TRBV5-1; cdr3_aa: CASSFLAGANVLTF; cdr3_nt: TGCGCCAGCAGCTTCCTCGCTGGGGCCAACGTCCTGACTTTC
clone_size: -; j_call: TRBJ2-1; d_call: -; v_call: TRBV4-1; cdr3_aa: CASSQEGRSSYNEQFF; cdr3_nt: TGCGCCAGCAGCCAAGAAGGGAGGTCCTCCTACAATGAGCAGTTCTTC
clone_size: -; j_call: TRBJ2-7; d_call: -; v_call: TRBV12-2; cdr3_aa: CASRLVLFSRECGSEQYF; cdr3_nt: TGTGCAAGTCGCTTAGTCCTCTTTTCGCGGGAATGCGGCTCCGAGCAGTACTTC
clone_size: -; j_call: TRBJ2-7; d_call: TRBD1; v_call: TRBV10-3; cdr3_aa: CAISEPGQGAGVYEQYF; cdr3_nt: TGTGCCATCAGTGAACCGGGACAGGGGGCGGGGGTCTACGAGCAGTACTTC
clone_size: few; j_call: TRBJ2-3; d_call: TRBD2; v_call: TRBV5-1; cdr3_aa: CASSLAAKVGLAGDTDTQYF; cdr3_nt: TGCGCCAGCAGCTTGGCCGCTAAGGTGGGACTAGCGGGTGACACAGATACGCAGTATTTT
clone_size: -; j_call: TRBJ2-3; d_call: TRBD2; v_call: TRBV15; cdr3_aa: CATSRGGVGTDTQYF; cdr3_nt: TGTGCCACCAGCAGGGGGGGGGTTGGCACAGATACGCAGTATTTT
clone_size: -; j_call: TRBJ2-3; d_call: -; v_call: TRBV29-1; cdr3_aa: CSVGNGESSTDTQYF; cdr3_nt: TGCAGCGTTGGGAACGGAGAGTCTAGCACAGATACGCAGTATTTT
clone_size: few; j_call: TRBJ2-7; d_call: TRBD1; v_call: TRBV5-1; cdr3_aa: CASSRPGQGYEQYF; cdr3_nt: TGCGCCAGCAGCCGCCCGGGACAGGGCTACGAGCAGTACTTC
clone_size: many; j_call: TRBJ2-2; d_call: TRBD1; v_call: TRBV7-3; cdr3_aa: CASRTGGLGTGELFF; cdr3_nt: TGTGCCAGCAGGACAGGGGGCCTGGGCACCGGGGAGCTGTTTTTT
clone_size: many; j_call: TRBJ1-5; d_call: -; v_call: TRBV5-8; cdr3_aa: CASSLGRHNQPQHF; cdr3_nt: TGTGCCAGCAGCTTGGGTCGCCACAATCAGCCCCAGCATTTT
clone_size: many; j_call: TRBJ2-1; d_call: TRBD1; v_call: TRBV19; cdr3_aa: CASSRDRANNEQFF; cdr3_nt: TGTGCCAGTAGTCGGGACAGAGCAAACAATGAGCAGTTCTTC
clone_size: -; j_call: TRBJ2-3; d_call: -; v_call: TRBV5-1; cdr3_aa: CASRTGTVADTQYF; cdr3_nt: TGCGCCAGCAGAACCGGGACCGTGGCAGATACGCAGTATTTT
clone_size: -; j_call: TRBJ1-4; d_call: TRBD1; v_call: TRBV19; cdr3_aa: CASSLPGQGFEKLFF; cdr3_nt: TGTGCCAGTAGCCTACCGGGACAGGGTTTTGAAAAACTGTTTTTT
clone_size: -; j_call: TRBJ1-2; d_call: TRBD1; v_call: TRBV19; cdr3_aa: CASSTTGTGIYGYTF; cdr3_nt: TGTGCCAGTAGTACTACCGGGACAGGGATCTATGGCTACACCTTC
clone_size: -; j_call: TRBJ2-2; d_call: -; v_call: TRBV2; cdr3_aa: CASSDLFGELFF; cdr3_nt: TGTGCCAGCAGTGACTTATTCGGGGAGCTGTTTTTT
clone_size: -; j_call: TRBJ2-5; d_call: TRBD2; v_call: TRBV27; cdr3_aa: CASSHTSGRSGWETQYF; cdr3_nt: TGTGCCAGCAGCCACACTAGCGGGAGGAGCGGGTGGGAGACCCAGTACTTC
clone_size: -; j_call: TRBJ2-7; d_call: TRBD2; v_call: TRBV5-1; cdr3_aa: CASSLRLAGGPDEQYF; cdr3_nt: TGCGCCAGCAGCTTGCGACTAGCGGGAGGGCCAGACGAGCAGTACTTC
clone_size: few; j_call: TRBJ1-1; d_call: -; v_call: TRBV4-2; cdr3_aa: CASSALLWENTEAFF; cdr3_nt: TGTGCCAGCAGCGCTCTTCTCTGGGAGAACACTGAAGCTTTCTTT
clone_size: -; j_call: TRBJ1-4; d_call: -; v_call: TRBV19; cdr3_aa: CASSIGPVGANEKLFF; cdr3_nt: TGTGCCAGTAGTATCGGGCCAGTTGGTGCTAATGAAAAACTGTTTTTT
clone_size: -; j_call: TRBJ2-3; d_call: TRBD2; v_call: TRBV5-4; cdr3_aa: CASSPGVTVAGSRTDTQYF; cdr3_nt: TGTGCCAGCAGCCCCGGGGTAACCGTAGCGGGTAGCCGCACAGATACGCAGTATTTT
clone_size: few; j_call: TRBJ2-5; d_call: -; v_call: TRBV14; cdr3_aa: CASSQLARETQYF; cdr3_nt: TGTGCCAGCAGCCAATTAGCTCGGGAGACCCAGTACTTC
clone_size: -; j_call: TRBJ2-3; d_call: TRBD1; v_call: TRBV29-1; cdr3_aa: CSVGTGDLVTQYF; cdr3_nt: TGCAGCGTAGGGACAGGGGATTTGGTTACGCAGTATTTT
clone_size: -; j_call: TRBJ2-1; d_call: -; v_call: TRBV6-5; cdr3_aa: CASSYAPGGSNEQFF; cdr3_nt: TGTGCCAGCAGCTATGCCCCTGGGGGGTCCAATGAGCAGTTCTTC
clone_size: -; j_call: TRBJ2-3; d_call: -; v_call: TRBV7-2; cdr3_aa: CASSFLGTDTQYF; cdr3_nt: TGTGCCAGCAGCTTCCTAGGGACAGATACGCAGTATTTT
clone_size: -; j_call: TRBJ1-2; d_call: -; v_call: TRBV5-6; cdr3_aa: CASSLFSPPRYTF; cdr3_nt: TGTGCCAGCAGCTTGTTTTCTCCCCCCCGCTACACCTTC
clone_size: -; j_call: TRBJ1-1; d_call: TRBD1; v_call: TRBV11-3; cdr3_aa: CASRRTGGTEAFF; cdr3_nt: TGTGCCAGCAGAAGGACAGGTGGCACTGAAGCTTTCTTT